These 27 T cell receptor beta chains originate from one sample sequenced in a study of post-analysis software for immune sequencing data. Whole-study results and caveats: TRBV5-6, TRBV5-1 and TRBV20-1 were among roughly five TRBV segments more frequent in patients than controls.

Researchers reported that TCR beta cDNA libraries carried unique molecular identifiers. TCRdb reanalysed the PCR reads using MiXCR and keeps one entry per CDR3 protein. The sample has hundreds of thousands of distinct CDR3 sequences; more than 50% are singletons. Their specific antigens are unknown. Material for sequencing was blood. The origin of the receptors is a girl aged 2 to 10 with multiple sclerosis.

The chain recombines TRBV12-3 or TRBV12-4 with TRBJ1-2; no firm D call. This CDR3 contains 12 residues. V lost 4 bases and J lost 10, with 13 bases in between. The CDR3 coding sequence is TGTGCCAGCAGTTGGACGGGCAGTGCCTACACCTTC. This encodes CASSWTGSAYTF.

This chain connects TRBV7-9 to TRBJ2-7, with a possible D match to TRBD2 (6 bases). The V gene's germline CDR1 is SEHNR and CDR2 FQNEAQ (reference sequence). This CDR3 has 12 residues. The germline V and J ends were trimmed by 5 bases and 12 bases, with 17 bases remaining between them. This CDR3 reads CASSRGGALGYF. As DNA, the CDR3 is TGTGCCAGCAGCCGAGGCGGGGCCCTAGGGTACTTC. The whole variable domain, remainder taken from reference TRBV7-9 and TRBJ2-7, is DTGVSQNPRHKITKRGQNVTFRCDPISEHNRLYWYRQTLGQGPEFLTYFQNEAQLEKSRLLSDRFSAERPKGSFSTLEIQRTEQGDSAMYLCASSRGGALGYFGPGTRLTVT.

This chain connects TRBV12-3 or TRBV12-4 to TRBJ1-1; a weak D match, TRBD1 (6 bases). The CDR3 runs 14 residues. With 1 base removed from V and 7 bases from J, the gap between germline ends came to 13 bases. The CDR3 sequence is CASSLGGTKGEAFF. The CDR3 region has the DNA TGTGCCAGCAGTTTAGGTGGGACAAAAGGTGAAGCTTTCTTT.

This clonotype was seen more than once but under ten times. The rearrangement uses TRBV6-2 or TRBV6-3 and TRBJ1-1; D not resolved. Germline lookup yields CDR1 MNHEY and CDR2 SVGEGT. V lost 4 bases to trimming and J lost 2 bases, with 8 bases between them. CDR3 length: 13 amino acids. The CDR3 nucleotides are TGTGCCAGCAGTTCGCGCAGAAACACTGAAGCTTTCTTT. This sequence encodes CASSSRRNTEAFF.

This clonotype appeared once. The chain carries TRBV6-5 and TRBJ2-1; 7 nucleotides line up with TRBD1. J was trimmed by 7 bases and V by 4 bases; bases with no gene match: 4. The CDR3 has 13 amino acids. Germline V lookup: CDR1 MNHEY, CDR2 SVGAGI. In nucleotides, the CDR3 is TGTGCCAGCAGTTTTTACAGGGGTAATGAGCAGTTCTTC. It is translated as CASSFYRGNEQFF.

As to this clonotype: The junction does not match germline at one end; this may be a read error. This rearrangement joins TRBV5-5 to TRBJ1-2; D perhaps matches TRBD1 (5 bases). In germline, CDR1 is SGHKS, CDR2 YYEKEE (reference sequence). The CDR3 contains 15 residues. Here the CDR3 DNA reads TGCGCCAGCAGCTCCGCGTGGGGACTCGACTATGGCTACACCTTC. Protein: CASSSAWGLDYGYTF.

The chain joins TRBV18 to TRBJ1-2; 8 nucleotides line up with TRBD1. This CDR3 spans 16 amino acids. V trimming: 3 bases; J trimming: 5 bases; junction bases outside the gene matches: 11. CDR1 and CDR2 from the germline V gene are KGHSH and LQKENI. In DNA form, the CDR3 reads TGTGCCAGCTCACCGTGGGACAGGCTCACTACTTATGGCTACACCTTC. It is translated as CASSPWDRLTTYGYTF.

The rearrangement uses TRBV12-3 or TRBV12-4 and TRBJ2-2; 8 bases match TRBD1. V lost 3 bases, J lost 9 bases, and 6 bases stayed unmatched. CDR3 length equals 14 residues. CDR3 in DNA: TGTGCCAGCAGTTTGGGACAGGCTTTCTGGGAGCTGTTTTTT. The encoded protein is CASSLGQAFWELFF.

J is TRBJ2-1 and V is TRBV6-1; tentatively, D is TRBD2 (6 bases). Germline assignment: CDR1 MNHNS and CDR2 SASEGT. This CDR3 region has 17 residues. Trimming left V 4 bases short and J 2 bases short, with 18 bases between. The CDR3 DNA follows: TGTGCCAGCAGTGTTTCTAAGGCGGAGGGAACCTACAATGAGCAGTTCTTC. This gives the protein CASSVSKAEGTYNEQFF.

This clonotype was found a few times. This chain uses TRBV29-1 with TRBJ1-2; D perhaps matches TRBD1 (5 bases). CDR1 and CDR2 (germline): SQVTM, ANQGSEA. Trimming took 0 bases from V and 2 from J, leaving 13 bases between them. CDR3 length: 15 residues. The CDR3 spells CSVEEQDKKNYGYTF. The CDR3 DNA reads TGCAGCGTTGAAGAGCAGGACAAAAAAAACTATGGCTACACCTTC.

V gene TRBV29-1 combines with J gene TRBJ1-2; TRBD1 matches 9 bases. The germline V gene encodes CDR1 SQVTM and CDR2 ANQGSEA. CDR3 length: 12 residues. The V gene end was trimmed by 3 bases and the J gene end by 5 bases; junction bases not matched to a gene: 1. CDR3 protein: CSVDGTGYGYTF. Written as DNA, the CDR3 is TGCAGCGTTGATGGGACAGGGTATGGCTACACCTTC.

V gene TRBV5-1 combines with J gene TRBJ2-2; D unclear. There are 14 residues in the CDR3. Per the germline V gene, CDR1 is SGHRS and CDR2 is YFSETQ. V gave up 4 bases and J gave up 6 bases, with 13 bases separating them. CDR3 DNA: TGCGCCAGCAGCCCCCGGTCCGCGGCCGGGGAGCTGTTTTTT. It translates to CASSPRSAAGELFF.

The chain is built from TRBV20-1 and TRBJ2-3, with D possibly TRBD2 on 5 matching bases. CDR3 size: 14 residues. The V end was cut by 0 bases, the J end by 2 bases, with 9 bases between. The V gene's germline CDR1 is DFQATT and CDR2 SNEGSKA (reference sequence). The CDR3, as DNA: TGCAGTGCTAGAGACGGGATCCACACAGATACGCAGTATTTT. This gives the protein CSARDGIHTDTQYF.

The rearrangement joins TRBV29-1 to TRBJ1-1, with a possible D match to TRBD1 (5 bases). This CDR3 comprises 12 residues. V was trimmed by 7 bases and J by 0 bases, leaving 9 bases between them. The germline gives CDR1 SQVTM, CDR2 ANQGSEA. CDR3 nucleotides: TGCAGCGCCGACAGAATGAACACTGAAGCTTTCTTT. Translated, it gives CSADRMNTEAFF.

The genes are TRBV6-5 and TRBJ2-1; a possible D gene is TRBD1 (6 bases). CDR1 MNHEY and CDR2 SVGAGI come from the germline V gene. Trimming removed 4 bases from V and 8 bases from J, with 9 bases in between. The CDR3 totals 12 residues. For the CDR3, the DNA is TGTGCCAGCAGTTCAACAGGGTATGAGCAGTTCTTC. The encoded protein is CASSSTGYEQFF.

CDR3 nucleotide sequence: TGTGCCAGCAGCAAGCTTACACTACAACGCAATGAGCAGTTCTTC. Amino acid sequence: CASSKLTLQRNEQFF. This sequence joins TRBV6-5 and TRBJ2-1; no definite D call. This CDR3 is 15 amino acids long. V was cut by 6 bases and J by 6 bases, with 18 bases left in between. The V gene's germline CDR1 is MNHEY and CDR2 SVGAGI.

This rearrangement joins TRBV6-1 to TRBJ2-7; 9 bases map to TRBD2. CDR1 is MNHNS, CDR2 SASEGT, per germline. V lost 8 bases, J lost 2 bases, and 4 bases stayed unmatched. The CDR3 contains 13 residues. The CDR3 DNA reads as TGTGCCAGCTCGACTAGCGGCACCTACGAGCAGTACTTC. This translates into CASSTSGTYEQYF.

J is TRBJ2-4 and V is TRBV3-1; maybe TRBD2 (6 bases). Germline V gene lookup returns CDR1 LGHDT and CDR2 YNNKEL (reference sequence). Trimming cost V 1 base and J 0 bases, with 19 bases left between them. CDR3 length: 19 residues. The CDR3 protein is CASSQARGPGGLAKNIQYF. The CDR3 region has the DNA TGTGCCAGCAGCCAAGCCAGAGGCCCCGGGGGATTAGCCAAAAACATTCAGTACTTC.

This chain connects TRBV7-9 to TRBJ1-5, with D perhaps matching TRBD1 (6 bases). Deletions cut 5 bases from V and 10 bases from J, with 18 bases between. This CDR3 spans 14 amino acids. CDR1 and CDR2 (germline): SEHNR, FQNEAQ (reference sequence). CDR3 loop: CASSQGGVGIPQHF. CDR3 bases: TGTGCCAGCAGCCAAGGGGGGGTAGGTATCCCCCAGCATTTT.

This clonotype has just a few counts. The chain couples TRBV20-1 to TRBJ2-7; perhaps TRBD2 as D (5 bases). The J call could be wrong; TRBJ2-5 is a better fit for the DNA end. Looked up from germline, CDR1 is DFQATT and CDR2 is SNEGSKA (reference sequence). The CDR3 contains 15 residues. In nucleotides, the CDR3 is TGCAGTGCTAGTGGGTCCTTGATCCGAGGGGAGACCCAGTACTTC. This sequence encodes CSASGSLIRGETQYF.

V is TRBV4-1 and J is TRBJ2-7; D not certain. The end of the DNA fits TRBJ2-5 better, so the J call may be wrong. This CDR3 has 12 residues. Germline values: CDR1 MGHRA, CDR2 YSYEKL. In DNA, the CDR3 is TGCGCCAGCAGCCAAGGGGATGAGACCCAGTACTTC. Its translation: CASSQGDETQYF.

This chain uses TRBV5-8 with TRBJ2-1; maybe TRBD2 (5 bases). The CDR3 is made up of 15 amino acids. Trimming took off 0 bases at V and 6 bases at J, with 13 bases between the two ends. CDR1 is SGHTS, CDR2 YDEGEE, per germline. This chain's CDR3 is CASSLGLAQGNEQFF. CDR3 coding DNA: TGTGCCAGCAGCTTGGGGCTAGCCCAAGGCAATGAGCAGTTCTTC.

This rearrangement joins TRBV18 to TRBJ1-2; D is perhaps TRBD1 (5 bases). Between the trimmed V and J ends, which lost 3 bases and 4 bases, there was a span of 21 bases. Germline lookup yields CDR1 KGHSH and CDR2 LQKENI. This CDR3 region has 17 residues. The CDR3: CASSPSGGVGMLYGYTF. CDR3 coding DNA: TGTGCCAGCTCACCTTCCGGGGGGGTCGGCATGCTCTATGGCTACACCTTC.

This sequence joins TRBV2 and TRBJ1-1; D call uncertain. This CDR3 has 11 amino acids. V lost 8 bases, J lost 1 base, and 5 bases lay in between. The germline V gene has CDR1 SNHLY and CDR2 FYNNEI. CDR3 nucleotides: TGTGCCAGCGTAACGAACACTGAAGCTTTCTTT. Its protein product is CASVTNTEAFF. Full variable domain (rest looked up from reference TRBV2 and TRBJ1-1): EPEVTQTPSHQVTQMGQEVILRCVPISNHLYFYWYRQILGQKVEFLVSFYNNEISEKSEIFDDQFSVERPDGSNFTLKIRSTKLEDSAMYFCASVTNTEAFFGQGTRLTVV.

This chain links TRBV29-1 with TRBJ2-1; maybe TRBD1 (6 bases). V gave up 6 bases and J gave up 7 bases, with 22 bases separating them. The CDR3 is made up of 15 amino acids. The germline CDR1 and CDR2 sequences are SQVTM and ANQGSEA. CDR3 coding DNA: TGCAGCGTCCGCCGAACGTTGTTGGGGGCAAATGAGCAGTTCTTC. Its protein product is CSVRRTLLGANEQFF.

The chain combines TRBV5-1 with TRBJ1-6; D is ambiguous. Germline CDR1 SGHRS, CDR2 YFSETQ. Trimming stripped 4 bases from V and 2 bases from J, with 16 bases between. The length of the CDR3 is 17 residues. As DNA, the CDR3 is TGCGCCAGCAGCACTGAATCATTGGGAGCCTATAATTCACCCCTCCACTTT. Encoded protein: CASSTESLGAYNSPLHF.

Here the CDR3 reads CASSPELASEQFF. The CDR3 nucleotides read TGCGCCAGCAGCCCCGAACTAGCGAGTGAGCAGTTCTTC. The gene calls are TRBV5-1 and TRBJ2-1; TRBD2 matches at 7 bases. Germline CDR1 reads SGHRS; CDR2 reads YFSETQ. The CDR3 contains 13 residues. V shed 4 bases, J shed 9 bases, and the junction held 7 bases outside the gene matches. Filled out from reference TRBV5-1 and TRBJ2-1, the complete variable domain reads KAGVTQTPRYLIKTRGQQVTLSCSPISGHRSVSWYQQTPGQGLQFLFEYFSETQRNKGNFPGRFSGRQFSNSRSEMNVSTLELGDSALYLCASSPELASEQFFGPGTRLTVL.